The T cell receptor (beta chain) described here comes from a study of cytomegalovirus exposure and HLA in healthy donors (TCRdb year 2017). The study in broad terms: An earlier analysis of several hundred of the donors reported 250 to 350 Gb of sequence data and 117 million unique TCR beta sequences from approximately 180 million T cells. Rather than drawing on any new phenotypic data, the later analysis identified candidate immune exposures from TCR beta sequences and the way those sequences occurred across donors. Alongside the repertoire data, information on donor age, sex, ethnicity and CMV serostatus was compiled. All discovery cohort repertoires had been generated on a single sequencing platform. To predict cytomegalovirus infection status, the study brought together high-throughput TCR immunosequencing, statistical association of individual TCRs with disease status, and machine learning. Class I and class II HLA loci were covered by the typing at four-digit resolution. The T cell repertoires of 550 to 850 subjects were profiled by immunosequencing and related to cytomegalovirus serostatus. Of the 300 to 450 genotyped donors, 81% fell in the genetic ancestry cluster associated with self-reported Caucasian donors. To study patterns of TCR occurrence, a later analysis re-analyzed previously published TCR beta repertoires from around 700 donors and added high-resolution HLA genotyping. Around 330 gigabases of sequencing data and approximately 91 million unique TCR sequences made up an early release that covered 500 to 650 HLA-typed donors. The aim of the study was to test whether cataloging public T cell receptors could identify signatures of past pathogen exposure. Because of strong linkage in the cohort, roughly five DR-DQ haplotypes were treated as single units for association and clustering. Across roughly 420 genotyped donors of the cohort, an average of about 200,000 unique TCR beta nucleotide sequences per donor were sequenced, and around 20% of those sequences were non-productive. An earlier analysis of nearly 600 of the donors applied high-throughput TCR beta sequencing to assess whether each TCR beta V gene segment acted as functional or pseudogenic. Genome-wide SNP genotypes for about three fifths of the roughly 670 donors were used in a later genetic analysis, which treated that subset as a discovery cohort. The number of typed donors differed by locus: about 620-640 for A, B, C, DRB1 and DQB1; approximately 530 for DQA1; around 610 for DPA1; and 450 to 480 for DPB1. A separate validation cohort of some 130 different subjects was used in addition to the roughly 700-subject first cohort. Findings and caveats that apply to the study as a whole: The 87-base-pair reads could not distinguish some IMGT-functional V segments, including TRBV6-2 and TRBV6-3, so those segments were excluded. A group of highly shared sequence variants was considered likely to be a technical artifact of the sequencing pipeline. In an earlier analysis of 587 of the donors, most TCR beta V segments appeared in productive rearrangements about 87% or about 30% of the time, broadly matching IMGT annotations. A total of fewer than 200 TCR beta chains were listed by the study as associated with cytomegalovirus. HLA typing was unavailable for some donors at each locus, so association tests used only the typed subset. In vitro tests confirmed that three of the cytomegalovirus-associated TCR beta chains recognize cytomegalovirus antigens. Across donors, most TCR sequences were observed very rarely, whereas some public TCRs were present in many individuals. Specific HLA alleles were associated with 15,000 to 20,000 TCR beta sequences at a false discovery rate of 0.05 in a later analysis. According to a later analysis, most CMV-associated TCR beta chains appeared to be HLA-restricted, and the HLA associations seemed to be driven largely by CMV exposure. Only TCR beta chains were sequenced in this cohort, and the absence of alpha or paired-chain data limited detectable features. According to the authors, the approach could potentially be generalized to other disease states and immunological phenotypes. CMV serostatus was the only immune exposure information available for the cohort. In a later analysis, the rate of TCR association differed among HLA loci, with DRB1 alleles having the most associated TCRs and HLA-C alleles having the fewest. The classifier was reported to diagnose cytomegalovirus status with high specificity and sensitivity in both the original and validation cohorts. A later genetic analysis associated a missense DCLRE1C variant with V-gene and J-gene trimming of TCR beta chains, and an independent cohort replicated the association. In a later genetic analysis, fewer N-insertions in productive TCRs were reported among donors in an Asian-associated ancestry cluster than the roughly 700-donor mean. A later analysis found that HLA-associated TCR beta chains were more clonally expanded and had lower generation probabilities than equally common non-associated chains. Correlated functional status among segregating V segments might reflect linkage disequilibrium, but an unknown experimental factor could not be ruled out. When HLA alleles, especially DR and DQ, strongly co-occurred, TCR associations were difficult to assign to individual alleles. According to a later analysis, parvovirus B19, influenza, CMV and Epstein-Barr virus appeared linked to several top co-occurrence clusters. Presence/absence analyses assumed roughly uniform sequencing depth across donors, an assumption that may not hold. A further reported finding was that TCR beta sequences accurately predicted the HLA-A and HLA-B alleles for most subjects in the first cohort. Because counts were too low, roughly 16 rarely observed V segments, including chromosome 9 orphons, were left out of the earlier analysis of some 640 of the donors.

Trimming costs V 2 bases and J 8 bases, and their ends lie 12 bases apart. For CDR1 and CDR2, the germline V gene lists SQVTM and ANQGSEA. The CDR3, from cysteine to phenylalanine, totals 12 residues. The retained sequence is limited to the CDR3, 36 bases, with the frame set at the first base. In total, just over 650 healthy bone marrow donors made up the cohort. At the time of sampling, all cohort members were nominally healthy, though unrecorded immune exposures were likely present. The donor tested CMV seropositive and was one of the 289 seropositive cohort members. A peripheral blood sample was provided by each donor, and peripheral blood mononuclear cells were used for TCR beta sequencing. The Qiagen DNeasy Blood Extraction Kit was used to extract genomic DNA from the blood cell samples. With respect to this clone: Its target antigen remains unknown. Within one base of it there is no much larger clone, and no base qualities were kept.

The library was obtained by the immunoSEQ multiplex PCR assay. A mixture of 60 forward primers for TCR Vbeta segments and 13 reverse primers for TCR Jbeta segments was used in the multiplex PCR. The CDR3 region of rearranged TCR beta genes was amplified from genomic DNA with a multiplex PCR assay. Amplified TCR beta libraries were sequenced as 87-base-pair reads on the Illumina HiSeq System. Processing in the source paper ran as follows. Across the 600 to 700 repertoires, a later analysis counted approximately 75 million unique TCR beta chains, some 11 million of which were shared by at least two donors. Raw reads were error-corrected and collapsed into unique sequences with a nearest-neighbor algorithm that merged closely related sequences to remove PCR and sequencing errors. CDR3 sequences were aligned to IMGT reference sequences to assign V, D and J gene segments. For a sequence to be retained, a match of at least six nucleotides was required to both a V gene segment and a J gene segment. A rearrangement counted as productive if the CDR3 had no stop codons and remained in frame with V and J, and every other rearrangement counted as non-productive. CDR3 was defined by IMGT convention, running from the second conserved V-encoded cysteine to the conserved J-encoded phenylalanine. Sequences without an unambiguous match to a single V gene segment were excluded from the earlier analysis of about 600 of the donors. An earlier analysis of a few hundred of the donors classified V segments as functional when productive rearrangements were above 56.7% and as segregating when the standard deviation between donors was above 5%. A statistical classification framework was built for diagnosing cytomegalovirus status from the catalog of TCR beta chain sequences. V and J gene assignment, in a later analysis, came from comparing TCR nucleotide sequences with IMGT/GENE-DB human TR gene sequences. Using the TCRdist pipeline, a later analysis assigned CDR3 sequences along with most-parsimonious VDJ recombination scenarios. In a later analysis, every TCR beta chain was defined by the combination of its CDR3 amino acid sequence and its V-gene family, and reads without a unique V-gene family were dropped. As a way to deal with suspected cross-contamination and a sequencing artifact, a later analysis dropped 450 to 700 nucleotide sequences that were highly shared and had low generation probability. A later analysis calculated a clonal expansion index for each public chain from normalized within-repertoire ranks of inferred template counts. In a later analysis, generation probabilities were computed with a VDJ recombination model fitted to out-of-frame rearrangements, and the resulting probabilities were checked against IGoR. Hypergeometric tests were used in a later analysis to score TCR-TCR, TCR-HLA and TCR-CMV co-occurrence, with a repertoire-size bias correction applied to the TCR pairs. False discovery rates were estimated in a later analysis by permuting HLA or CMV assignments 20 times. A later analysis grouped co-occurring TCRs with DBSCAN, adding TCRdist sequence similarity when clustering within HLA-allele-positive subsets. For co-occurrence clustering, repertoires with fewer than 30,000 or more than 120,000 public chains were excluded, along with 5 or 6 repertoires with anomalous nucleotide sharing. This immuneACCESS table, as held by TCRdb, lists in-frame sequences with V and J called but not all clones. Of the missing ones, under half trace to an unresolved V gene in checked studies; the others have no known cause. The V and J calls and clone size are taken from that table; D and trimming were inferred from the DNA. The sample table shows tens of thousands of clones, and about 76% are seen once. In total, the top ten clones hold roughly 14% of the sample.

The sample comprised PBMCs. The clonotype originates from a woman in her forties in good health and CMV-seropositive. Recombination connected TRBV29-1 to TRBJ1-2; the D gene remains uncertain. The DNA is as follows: TGCAGCGTTGAAAGTCAGGCGCTCGGCTACACCTTC. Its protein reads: CSVESQALGYTF.